These 28 T cell receptor beta chains were all obtained from the same sample, sequenced in a study of blood T cell repertoires in COVID-19. Produced via immunoSEQ multiplex PCR; TCRdb's table is partial and in-frame only. Of a few hundred thousand clones listed, approximately 86% are singletons. Sequenced input: PBMCs or T cells enriched from blood (not recorded which). The receptors originated from a woman between 18 and 29 years old who had recovered from COVID-19.

This chain joins TRBV9 and TRBJ1-1; the match to TRBD1 covers 8 bases. The CDR3 spans 14 residues. V was clipped by 4 bases and J by 4 bases; unmatched bases: 6. Looked up from germline, CDR1 is SGDLS and CDR2 is YYNGEE. The CDR3 DNA follows: TGTGCCAGCAGCCTGACAGGGGTCGGCACTGAAGCTTTCTTT. Its protein product is CASSLTGVGTEAFF.

The rearrangement links TRBV5-1 to TRBJ1-1; D uncertain. The CDR3 length is 13 residues. The V and J ends lost 3 bases and 3 bases respectively, with 9 bases between them. Germline lookup yields CDR1 SGHRS and CDR2 YFSETQ. In DNA, the CDR3 is TGCGCCAGCAGCTCATTAGAGGACACTGAAGCTTTCTTT. It encodes CASSSLEDTEAFF.

The rearrangement joins TRBV12-3 or TRBV12-4 to TRBJ1-2; perhaps TRBD1 as D (6 bases). The CDR3 consists of 13 residues. V was trimmed by 5 bases and J by 1 base, leaving 8 bases between them. The CDR3 DNA reads as TGTGCCAGCAGTCCAGGGGTTAACTATGGCTACACCTTC. This codes for CASSPGVNYGYTF.

V gene TRBV5-1 combines with J gene TRBJ2-3; the D is unclear. This CDR3 is built from 16 residues. CDR1 and CDR2 from the germline V gene are SGHRS and YFSETQ. V was cut by 2 bases and J by 2 bases, with 15 bases left in between. The DNA of the CDR3 is TGCGCCAGCAGCTTATCAGACAATCCTAACACAGATACGCAGTATTTT. Translating it yields CASSLSDNPNTDTQYF.

V gene TRBV27 combines with J gene TRBJ2-7, with a possible D match to TRBD1 (8 bases). The CDR3 length is 20 residues. Germline assignment: CDR1 MNHEY and CDR2 SMNVEV (reference sequence). V shed 1 base and J shed 4 bases, with 29 bases lying between them. The CDR3 nucleotides read TGTGCCAGCAGTTTATATGGGGGGGGGACAGGAGCCCTAGTAAGGTACGAGCAGTACTTC. Its translation is CASSLYGGGTGALVRYEQYF.

The chain is built from TRBV4-3 and TRBJ2-7, with TRBD2 matching 11 bases. J was trimmed by 1 base and V by 2 bases; bases with no gene match: 10. Germline V CDR1 and CDR2: LGHNA, YSLEER. The CDR3 contains 18 residues. CDR3 coding DNA: TGCGCCAGCAGCCAAACCAAACTAGCGGGAGTAAGGTCCTACGAGCAGTACTTC. Protein sequence: CASSQTKLAGVRSYEQYF.

This chain joins TRBV10-3 and TRBJ1-2, with 7 bases matching TRBD1. With V trimmed by 6 bases and J by 7 bases, 11 bases remained unmatched. CDR3 size: 14 residues. Germline CDR1 reads ENHRY; CDR2 reads SYGVKD. The CDR3 coding sequence is TGTGCCATCAGGGCCTCGACAGGGTCTAGTGGCTACACCTTC. Translated, it gives CAIRASTGSSGYTF.

The rearrangement uses TRBV2 and TRBJ1-5, with a possible D match to TRBD1 (5 bases). In germline, CDR1 is SNHLY, CDR2 FYNNEI. V was cut by 7 bases and J by 5 bases, with 15 bases left in between. CDR3 length: 14 residues. The CDR3 loop is CASMSDGRDQPQHF. DNA of the CDR3: TGTGCCAGCATGTCGGATGGCAGGGATCAGCCCCAGCATTTT.

The chain recombines TRBV7-2 with TRBJ2-7, with TRBD2 identical over 9 bases. The germline CDR1 and CDR2 sequences are SGHTA and FQGNSA. The CDR3 covers 15 residues. V lost 2 bases, J lost 2 bases, and 4 bases stayed unmatched. CDR3 nucleotides: TGTGCCAGCAGCTTAAAGCGGGGGGCCACCTACGAGCAGTACTTC. Its translation is CASSLKRGATYEQYF.

Only a few counts were recorded for this clone. The DNA for the CDR3 is TGCAGCGTTGAGAGGACAGGGGTCGGCTACACCTTC. As protein: CSVERTGVGYTF. This chain joins TRBV29-1 and TRBJ1-2; TRBD1 matches 9 bases. This CDR3 has 12 residues. V was pared by 3 bases and J by 8 bases, with 4 bases of the junction left unmatched. Germline-derived CDR1 and CDR2 are SQVTM and ANQGSEA.

The chain joins TRBV30 to TRBJ1-3; TRBD1 aligns across 7 bases. With V trimmed by 2 bases and J by 1 base, 5 bases remained unmatched. In germline, CDR1 is GTSNPN, CDR2 SVGIG (reference sequence). The CDR3 length is 15 residues. In nucleotides, the CDR3 is TGTGCCTGGAGTCACAACAGGGGATCTGGAAACACCATATATTTT. Its protein product is CAWSHNRGSGNTIYF.

The V and J genes are TRBV10-3 and TRBJ1-6, with TRBD1 matching 8 bases. The CDR3 runs to 14 residues. The J segment lost 9 bases and the V segment lost 8 bases, leaving 9 bases of the junction unmatched. The V gene's germline CDR1 is ENHRY and CDR2 SYGVKD. The CDR3 coding sequence is TGTGCCATCGGACAGGGCGGAGACAGTTCACCCCTCCACTTT. Its protein product is CAIGQGGDSSPLHF.

The chain employs TRBV7-3 and TRBJ2-1; TRBD2 agrees at 8 bases. Trimming took 6 bases from V and 8 from J; bases not matched to a gene: 15. The CDR3 has 16 amino acids. CDR1 and CDR2 (germline): SGHTA, FQGTGA. The CDR3 DNA sequence: TGTGCCAGCAGTTTCCGGGGGGGCGCCGCCTGGTATGAGCAGTTCTTC. Amino acid sequence: CASSFRGGAAWYEQFF.

This clone was detected only once. The chain employs TRBV5-6 and TRBJ2-7, with a possible D match to TRBD1 (5 bases). V was cut by 2 bases and J by 3 bases, with 18 bases left in between. The CDR3 length is 16 residues. Germline CDR1 is SGHDT and CDR2 is YYEEEE. CDR3 in amino acids: CASSFPQGMVDYEQYF. The CDR3 DNA sequence: TGTGCCAGCAGCTTTCCGCAGGGAATGGTTGACTACGAGCAGTACTTC.

This clone was picked up one time. The CDR3 spells CASSLLAGGNEQYF. Written as DNA, the CDR3 is TGTGCCAGCAGCTTACTAGCGGGAGGGAACGAGCAGTACTTC. The chain couples TRBV7-2 to TRBJ2-7; 12 bases are shared with TRBD2. Per germline, CDR1 SGHTA and CDR2 FQGNSA. The trim removed 2 bases at V and 5 bases at J, leaving 1 base unmatched. The CDR3 length is 14 residues.

The chain recombines TRBV27 with TRBJ2-1; 10 positions agree with TRBD1. The CDR3 is 16 amino acids. The V gene end was trimmed by 7 bases and the J gene end by 7 bases; junction bases not matched to a gene: 13. Germline lookup yields CDR1 MNHEY and CDR2 SMNVEV (reference sequence). The CDR3 DNA is TGTGCCAGCACCTTCAGAGACAGGGGGCTAGGGAATGAGCAGTTCTTC. Amino acids: CASTFRDRGLGNEQFF.

Only one count was recorded for this clone. The chain is built from TRBV5-6 and TRBJ1-4; 7 bases map to TRBD1. Germline loops: CDR1 SGHDT, CDR2 YYEEEE. The CDR3 spans 13 residues. V lost 4 bases and J lost 7; bases outside the gene matches: 4. The CDR3 DNA is TGTGCCAGCAGCGTGGGGACAGCTGAAAAACTGTTTTTT. It encodes CASSVGTAEKLFF.

The chain carries TRBV5-4 and TRBJ1-2; possible D gene TRBD1, 5 bases. Germline V gene data show CDR1 as SGHNT and CDR2 as YYREEE (reference sequence). This CDR3 region has 15 residues. Trimming took 0 bases from V and 4 from J, leaving 13 bases between them. The CDR3 region is CASSLAAGIRYGYTF. Written as DNA, the CDR3 is TGTGCCAGCAGCTTGGCGGCAGGGATTCGCTATGGCTACACCTTC.

The rearrangement uses TRBV7-2 and TRBJ1-5; TRBD1 is a possible D gene (6 bases). CDR3 size: 15 residues. V lost 2 bases and J lost 5, with 13 bases in between. Germline CDR1 SGHTA, CDR2 FQGNSA. The CDR3 DNA reads as TGTGCCAGCAGCTTAAGTCGGGGGGCCCATCAGCCCCAGCATTTT. As protein: CASSLSRGAHQPQHF.

V usage is TRBV7-8 and J usage is TRBJ1-5; 7 nucleotides agree with TRBD1. V lost 1 base, J lost 4 bases, and 7 bases stayed unmatched. This CDR3 has 16 amino acids. Germline V gene sequence: CDR1 SGHVS, CDR2 FQNEAQ. The CDR3 nucleotides are TGTGCCAGCAGCTTAGAGCCGGGACAGCTAAATCAGCCCCAGCATTTT. Residues: CASSLEPGQLNQPQHF.

V and J are TRBV11-2 and TRBJ2-1; D is perhaps TRBD2 (6 bases). Germline loops: CDR1 SGHAT, CDR2 FQNNGV. The CDR3 totals 15 residues. Between the trimmed V and J ends, which lost 6 bases and 4 bases, there was a span of 16 bases. The CDR3 protein is CASRGTSRAYNEQFF. For the CDR3, the DNA is TGTGCCAGCAGGGGCACTAGCCGCGCTTACAATGAGCAGTTCTTC. The complete variable domain, with remaining parts taken from reference TRBV11-2 and TRBJ2-1, reads EAGVAQSPRYKIIEKRQSVAFWCNPISGHATLYWYQQILGQGPKLLIQFQNNGVVDDSQLPKDRFSAERLKGVDSTLKIQPAKLEDSAVYLCASRGTSRAYNEQFFGPGTRLTVL.

The chain recombines TRBV3-1 (or the pseudogene TRBV3-2) with TRBJ1-6, with D unclear. CDR3 size: 14 residues. In germline, CDR1 is LGHDT, CDR2 YNNKEL (reference sequence). The V and J ends lost 0 bases and 7 bases respectively, with 7 bases between them. The CDR3 here is CASSQDFGNSPLHF. The CDR3 DNA follows: TGTGCCAGCAGCCAAGATTTCGGGAATTCACCCCTCCACTTT.

This rearrangement joins TRBV7-3 to TRBJ2-2, with 7 bases matching TRBD1. This CDR3 is 15 amino acids long. CDR1 SGHTA and CDR2 FQGTGA come from the germline V gene. V shed 5 bases, J shed 1 base, and the junction held 4 bases outside the gene matches. This CDR3 reads CASSQGTVNTGELFF. The CDR3 region has the DNA TGTGCCAGCAGCCAAGGGACAGTGAACACCGGGGAGCTGTTTTTT.

The gene calls are TRBV7-2 and TRBJ1-4; TRBD1 aligns across 7 bases. Losses at the gene ends were 4 bases for V and 4 bases for J; bases not matched to a gene: 12. The CDR3 totals 17 residues. Germline V gene data show CDR1 as SGHTA and CDR2 as FQGNSA. CDR3 region: CASSSTLGQEGNEKLFF. CDR3 nucleotide sequence: TGTGCCAGCAGCTCGACCTTAGGACAGGAAGGTAATGAAAAACTGTTTTTT.

This chain uses TRBV28 with TRBJ1-2, with TRBD1 as a possible D gene (6 bases). Germline CDR1 MDHEN, CDR2 SYDVKM. Between the trimmed V and J ends, which lost 3 bases and 3 bases, there was a span of 11 bases. The length of the CDR3 is 14 residues. The CDR3 region has the DNA TGTGCCAGCAGTTTGTATACAGGGCACTATGGCTACACCTTC. Protein product: CASSLYTGHYGYTF.

The chain has TRBV5-1 and TRBJ1-3; a possible D gene is TRBD1 (6 bases). The germline V gene encodes CDR1 SGHRS and CDR2 YFSETQ. The CDR3 totals 14 residues. Trimming shortened V by 4 bases and J by 4 bases, and 12 bases separated the two germline ends. The CDR3: CASSEGTTGNTIYF. CDR3 nucleotides: TGCGCCAGCAGCGAGGGGACAACCGGAAACACCATATATTTT.

This rearrangement joins TRBV7-3 to TRBJ2-1; weak D call: TRBD2 (7 bases). Germline assignment: CDR1 SGHTA and CDR2 FQGTGA. V lost 8 bases and J 7 bases, leaving 12 bases between the germline ends. The CDR3 length is 12 residues. CDR3 nucleotides: TGTGCCAGCGGGGGGGCTAGAAATGAGCAGTTCTTC. Protein sequence: CASGGARNEQFF.

V gene TRBV6-2 or TRBV6-3 combines with J gene TRBJ1-2, with D tentatively TRBD1 (5 bases). Trimming took off 6 bases at V and 6 bases at J, with 26 bases between the two ends. From germline, CDR1 is MNHEY and CDR2 SVGEGT. The CDR3 length is 17 residues. CDR3 loop: CASSRSFQPGGDNGYTF. DNA of the CDR3: TGTGCCAGCAGCCGATCCTTCCAACCTGGGGGGGATAATGGCTACACCTTC.